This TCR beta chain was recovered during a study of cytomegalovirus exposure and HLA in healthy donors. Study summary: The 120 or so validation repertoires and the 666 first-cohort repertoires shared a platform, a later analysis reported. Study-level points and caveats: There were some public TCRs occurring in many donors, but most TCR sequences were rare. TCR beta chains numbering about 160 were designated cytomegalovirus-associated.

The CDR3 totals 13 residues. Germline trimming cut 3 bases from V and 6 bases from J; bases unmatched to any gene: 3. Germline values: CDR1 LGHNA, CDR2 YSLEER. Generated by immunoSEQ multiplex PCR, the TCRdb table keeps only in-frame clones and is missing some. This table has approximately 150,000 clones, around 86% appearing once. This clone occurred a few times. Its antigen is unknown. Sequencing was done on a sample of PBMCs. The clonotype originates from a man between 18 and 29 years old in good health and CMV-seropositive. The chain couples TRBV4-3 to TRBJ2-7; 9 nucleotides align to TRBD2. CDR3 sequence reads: CASSHKAGGEQYF. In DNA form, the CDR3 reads TGCGCCAGCAGCCATAAAGCGGGAGGCGAGCAGTACTTC.